The rows below give T cell receptor beta chains drawn from one sample of a study of blood T cell repertoires in COVID-19. Clones were read by immunoSEQ multiplex PCR, and TCRdb kept only the in-frame ones, dropping some. The profile shows some 200,000 clones, roughly 80% of them singletons. Sequencing input: peripheral blood. The receptor set was obtained from an elderly woman with acute or convalescent COVID-19. The CDR3 runs from the conserved cysteine through the conserved F or W. A D gene is named only where the DNA matches it firmly. The size entry is marked missing in some rows and otherwise reads once, few, many or a size class.

j_call clone_size d_call v_call cdr3_aa cdr3_nt
TRBJ2-2 NA TRBD1 TRBV5-1 CASIRTGTGELFF TGCGCCAGCATCCGGACAGGGACCGGGGAGCTGTTTTTT
TRBJ1-1 NA TRBD1 TRBV29-1 CSVIRDRGTEAFF TGCAGCGTTATAAGGGACAGGGGCACTGAAGCTTTCTTT
TRBJ2-3 NA TRBD2 TRBV3-1/TRBV3-2 CASSQLLAGLGTQYF TGTGCCAGCAGCCAACTCCTAGCGGGCTTGGGAACGCAGTATTTT
TRBJ2-3 NA NA TRBV6-2/TRBV6-3 CASSYRRGPTDTQYF TGTGCCAGCAGTTACCGGCGGGGGCCCACAGATACGCAGTATTTT
TRBJ1-1 few NA TRBV7-2 CASSGRTGENTEAFF TGTGCCAGCAGCGGACGGACGGGGGAAAACACTGAAGCTTTCTTT
TRBJ2-3 NA TRBD2 TRBV6-2/TRBV6-3 CASSYFRTSGGLTDTQYF TGTGCCAGCAGTTACTTTAGGACTAGCGGGGGCCTCACAGATACGCAGTATTTT
TRBJ1-3 many TRBD1 TRBV7-8 CASSTRRETGNTIYF TGTGCCAGCAGCACCCGGAGGGAGACAGGGAACACCATATATTTT
TRBJ2-1 once TRBD2 TRBV5-5 CASGEYNEQFF TGTGCAAGCGGGGAGTACAATGAGCAGTTCTTC
TRBJ2-3 NA NA TRBV7-2 CASSLRGNTDTQYF TGTGCCAGCAGCTTACGGGGAAACACAGATACGCAGTATTTT
TRBJ2-5 NA TRBD2 TRBV7-9 CASSRTSGVRETQYF TGTGCCAGCAGTCGGACTAGCGGGGTTCGAGAGACCCAGTACTTC
TRBJ1-1 NA NA TRBV27 CASSLSILRRSTEAFF TGTGCCAGCAGTTTATCGATCTTAAGGAGGAGTACTGAAGCTTTCTTT
TRBJ2-3 once TRBD2 TRBV27 CASRPGLAGDTHRYSRAQYF TGTGCCAGCAGACCGGGACTAGCGGGAGATACCCACAGATACTCCCGGGCGCAGTATTTT
TRBJ2-1 NA TRBD1 TRBV14 CASSQNRGNEQFF TGTGCCAGCAGCCAAAACAGGGGCAATGAGCAGTTCTTC
TRBJ1-1 NA TRBD1 TRBV27 CASSLSVRDRLNTEAFF TGTGCCAGCAGTTTATCTGTTCGGGACAGGCTGAACACTGAAGCTTTCTTT
TRBJ1-4 NA NA TRBV4-2 CASSQERTTTTNEKLFF TGTGCCAGCAGCCAAGAAAGGACAACTACAACTAATGAAAAACTGTTTTTT
TRBJ2-1 NA TRBD2 TRBV28 CASSPALAGRDEQFF TGTGCCAGCAGTCCCGCCCTAGCGGGACGGGATGAGCAGTTCTTC
TRBJ2-2 NA NA TRBV5-6 CASSLPSGNTGELFF TGTGCCAGCAGCTTACCCTCGGGGAACACCGGGGAGCTGTTTTTT
TRBJ2-1 NA TRBD2 TRBV11-2 CASSLGRRGGSEQFF TGTGCCAGCAGCTTAGGTCGGCGGGGGGGCAGTGAGCAGTTCTTC
TRBJ1-1 NA TRBD1 TRBV29-1 CSVGANRGQPAFF TGCAGCGTTGGGGCTAACAGGGGGCAACCGGCTTTCTTT
TRBJ2-1 NA TRBD2 TRBV19 CASSKSGTSNEQFF TGTGCCAGTAGTAAAAGCGGGACCTCCAATGAGCAGTTCTTC
TRBJ2-7 NA TRBD1 TRBV5-1 CASSKSGGAEYEQYF TGCGCCAGCAGCAAATCAGGGGGCGCCGAATACGAGCAGTACTTC
TRBJ2-2 NA TRBD2 TRBV5-5 CASSRLAGNTGELFF TGTGCCAGCAGTCGACTAGCGGGGAACACCGGGGAGCTGTTTTTT
TRBJ2-7 NA NA TRBV11-2 CASRHPRGTYSYEQYF TGTGCCAGCAGACACCCCAGAGGGACTTACTCCTACGAGCAGTACTTC
TRBJ1-5 NA TRBD1 TRBV27 CASKGATSGHQPQHF TGTGCCAGCAAGGGGGCGACGTCGGGCCATCAGCCCCAGCATTTT
TRBJ2-1 NA TRBD2 TRBV12-3/TRBV12-4 CASSFGGGEQFF TGTGCCAGCAGCTTTGGGGGGGGTGAGCAGTTCTTC
TRBJ1-1 NA TRBD1 TRBV7-2 CASSLGTGNTEAFF TGTGCCAGCAGCTTGGGGACAGGGAACACTGAAGCTTTCTTT
TRBJ2-7 NA TRBD1 TRBV10-3 CAIRVGQGAVLEQYF TGTGCCATCAGGGTTGGACAGGGGGCCGTCCTCGAGCAGTACTTC
TRBJ1-4 NA NA TRBV24-1 CAIRQQGNEKLFF TGTGCCATCCGCCAGCAGGGGAATGAAAAACTGTTTTTT
TRBJ1-6 NA NA TRBV14 CASSQDKESSYNSPLHF TGTGCCAGCAGCCAAGACAAGGAGAGCTCCTATAATTCACCCCTCCACTTT
TRBJ1-5 NA NA TRBV28 CASKASPDQPQHF TGTGCCAGCAAAGCTAGTCCGGATCAGCCCCAGCATTTT
TRBJ1-5 NA NA TRBV15 CATSREGAGGQPQHF TGTGCCACCAGCAGAGAGGGGGCAGGCGGGCAGCCCCAGCATTTT
TRBJ2-5 NA NA TRBV21-1 CASSKSRLAAVQETQYF TGTGCCAGCAGCAAATCCCGACTAGCGGCAGTCCAAGAGACCCAGTACTTC
TRBJ1-5 NA NA TRBV7-2 CASSINPGGDQPQHF TGTGCCAGCAGCATTAATCCCGGGGGGGATCAGCCCCAGCATTTT
TRBJ1-2 NA NA TRBV18 CASSSGQTNYGYTF TGTGCCAGCTCATCCGGACAGACGAACTATGGCTACACCTTC
TRBJ2-4 NA NA TRBV6-2/TRBV6-3 CASSYWTEDIQYF TGTGCCAGCAGTTACTGGACAGAGGACATTCAGTACTTC
TRBJ2-5 NA NA TRBV5-4 CASSRRGTGETQYF TGTGCCAGCAGCCGTCGCGGTACTGGAGAGACCCAGTACTTC
TRBJ1-2 NA TRBD1 TRBV2 CASSGQGPIGYTF TGTGCCAGCAGTGGACAGGGCCCAATTGGCTACACCTTC
TRBJ2-2 NA TRBD1 TRBV7-2 CASRPGQGGIGELFF TGTGCCAGCAGGCCGGGACAGGGTGGAATCGGGGAGCTGTTTTTT
TRBJ2-5 once NA TRBV18 CASSPLVTEQETQYF TGTGCCAGCTCACCACTAGTGACGGAGCAAGAGACCCAGTACTTC
TRBJ2-7 NA NA TRBV18 CASSPERTAYEQYF TGTGCCAGCTCACCCGAGAGGACAGCTTACGAGCAGTACTTC
TRBJ2-7 NA TRBD1 TRBV28 CASSTQGQGLYEQYF TGTGCCAGCAGTACCCAAGGACAGGGGTTATACGAGCAGTACTTC
TRBJ1-5 NA NA TRBV7-7 CASSRDLNQPQHF TGTGCTAGCAGCCGTGACTTAAATCAGCCCCAGCATTTT
TRBJ2-3 NA NA TRBV5-1 CASSVGDTDTQYF TGCGCCAGCAGCGTGGGAGACACAGATACGCAGTATTTT
TRBJ1-2 NA NA TRBV4-3 CASSQRTEANYGYTF TGCGCCAGCAGCCAACGGACAGAAGCTAACTATGGCTACACCTTC
TRBJ2-1 NA TRBD2 TRBV5-5 CASSMAGTSGGWEQFF TGTGCCAGCAGTATGGCCGGGACTAGCGGGGGTTGGGAGCAGTTCTTC
TRBJ1-5 NA TRBD1 TRBV6-2/TRBV6-3 CASSFGTGPPGPQHF TGTGCCAGCAGTTTCGGGACAGGGCCCCCTGGGCCCCAGCATTTT
TRBJ1-1 NA NA TRBV6-5 CASSFDSLNTEAFF TGTGCCAGCAGCTTTGACAGCTTGAACACTGAAGCTTTCTTT
TRBJ2-3 NA TRBD1 TRBV30 CAWNRQGARTDTQYF TGTGCCTGGAACAGACAGGGGGCGAGGACAGATACGCAGTATTTT
TRBJ2-1 NA NA TRBV3-1/TRBV3-2 CASSSRLGSYNEQFF TGTGCCAGCAGCTCCCGACTTGGCTCCTACAATGAGCAGTTCTTC
TRBJ1-2 NA TRBD1 TRBV19 CASSTGQGEVEGYTF TGTGCCAGTAGTACCGGACAGGGTGAAGTGGAAGGCTACACCTTC
TRBJ1-5 NA TRBD1 TRBV6-4 CASSAGTGNRNQPQHF TGTGCCAGCAGTGCCGGGACAGGGAATCGCAATCAGCCCCAGCATTTT
TRBJ2-1 NA TRBD2 TRBV5-1 CASRVAGDNEQFF TGCGCCAGCAGGGTAGCGGGAGACAATGAGCAGTTCTTC
TRBJ2-7 NA NA TRBV6-5 CASSPDRGTYEQYF TGTGCCAGCAGTCCGGACAGAGGCACCTACGAGCAGTACTTC
TRBJ1-2 once NA TRBV11-3 CASSLGGQGYGYTF TGTGCCAGCAGCTTGGGGGGGCAGGGGTATGGCTACACCTTC
TRBJ2-1 NA NA TRBV19 CASSIRAGAPNEQFF TGTGCCAGTAGTATAAGGGCAGGGGCCCCCAATGAGCAGTTCTTC
TRBJ2-1 once NA TRBV10-1 CASSGFTVGGNNEQFF TGCGCCAGCAGTGGGTTTACGGTCGGGGGTAACAATGAGCAGTTCTTC
TRBJ2-5 once NA TRBV24-1 CATSDLRGKEETQYF TGTGCCACCAGTGATTTGAGAGGGAAGGAAGAGACCCAGTACTTC